This passage covers 10 T cell receptor beta chains from one sample sequenced in a study of control samples from healthy donors and cancer patients. TCRdb's table, derived via immunoSEQ multiplex PCR, lists solely in-frame clones and lacks some. The sample gives 85,000 to 110,000 clones, 85% to 90% of which show up once; over 15% is in the top ten. The material sequenced was PBMCs. The origin of the receptors is a man between 60 and 75 years old with lung cancer.

The chain uses TRBV24-1 and TRBJ2-2; tentatively, D is TRBD1 (6 bases). CDR1 KGHDR and CDR2 SFDVKD come from the germline V gene. V was trimmed by 4 bases and J by 4 bases, leaving 12 bases between them. CDR3 size: 15 residues. The CDR3 sequence is CATSENRVSTGELFF. The CDR3 nucleotides read TGTGCCACCAGTGAAAACAGGGTTTCCACCGGGGAGCTGTTTTTT.

This clone occurred once. This chain uses TRBV7-2 with TRBJ2-3, with 9 positions matching TRBD1. The CDR3 runs 15 residues. The germline CDR1 and CDR2 sequences are SGHTA and FQGNSA. With V trimmed by 2 bases and J by 3 bases, 3 bases remained unmatched. CDR3 coding DNA: TGTGCCAGCAGCTTACAGGGACAGGGAACAGATACGCAGTATTTT. Translated: CASSLQGQGTDTQYF. Combining the CDR3 with reference TRBV7-2 and TRBJ2-3 gives the whole variable domain GAGVSQSPSNKVTEKGKDVELRCDPISGHTALYWYRQSLGQGLEFLIYFQGNSAPDKSGLPSDRFSAERTGGSVSTLTIQRTQQEDSAVYLCASSLQGQGTDTQYFGPGTRLTVL.

The chain carries TRBV11-3 and TRBJ2-2; D is possibly TRBD1 or TRBD2 (5 bases each). The V gene lost 6 bases and the J gene lost 6 bases, with 11 bases spanning the gap. This CDR3 region has 13 residues. Germline V gene lookup returns CDR1 SGHNT and CDR2 YENEEA. CDR3 DNA: TGTGCCAGCAGTCCCCCGGGACCCGGGGAGCTGTTTTTT. The encoded protein is CASSPPGPGELFF.

The chain recombines TRBV2 with TRBJ1-2, with a weak D call TRBD1 (6 bases). V was trimmed by 4 bases and J by 5 bases, leaving 8 bases between them. The CDR3 is 12 amino acids. CDR1 and CDR2 (germline): SNHLY, FYNNEI. This CDR3 reads CASSVTGYGYTF. Here the CDR3 DNA reads TGTGCCAGCAGTGTAACAGGGTATGGCTACACCTTC.

The chain carries TRBV24-1 and TRBJ2-5; either TRBD1 or TRBD2 may fit D (6 bases each). Germline CDR1 and CDR2: KGHDR and SFDVKD. V lost 6 bases to trimming and J lost 5 bases, with 18 bases between them. The CDR3 spans 15 residues. The CDR3 here is CATSMILEGGETQYF. CDR3 DNA sequence: TGTGCCACCAGTATGATTTTGGAGGGGGGCGAGACCCAGTACTTC.

This rearrangement joins TRBV2 to TRBJ1-1; a possible D gene is TRBD1 (5 bases). In germline, CDR1 is SNHLY, CDR2 FYNNEI. Trimming left V 7 bases short and J 11 bases short, with 20 bases between. The CDR3 contains 13 residues. Written as DNA, the CDR3 is TGTGCCAGCAAACTCACTACAGGCGTTGGGGCTTTCTTT. Its translation: CASKLTTGVGAFF. The full variable domain, with the rest looked up from reference TRBV2 and TRBJ1-1, is EPEVTQTPSHQVTQMGQEVILRCVPISNHLYFYWYRQILGQKVEFLVSFYNNEISEKSEIFDDQFSVERPDGSNFTLKIRSTKLEDSAMYFCASKLTTGVGAFFGQGTRLTVV.

The chain combines TRBV3-1 (or the pseudogene TRBV3-2) with TRBJ2-6; D might be TRBD2 (5 bases). Germline V gene sequence: CDR1 LGHDT, CDR2 YNNKEL (reference sequence). The CDR3 length is 13 residues. V lost 1 base, J lost 12 bases, and 10 bases lay in between. CDR3 protein: CASSQGRVGVLTF. CDR3 coding DNA: TGTGCCAGCAGCCAAGGGCGGGTCGGCGTCCTGACTTTC.

The rearrangement links TRBV6-5 to TRBJ1-5; D is perhaps TRBD1 (6 bases). V shed 6 bases and J shed 2 bases, with 14 bases lying between them. The germline V gene encodes CDR1 MNHEY and CDR2 SVGAGI. CDR3 length equals 15 residues. The CDR3 region is CASSRRGAGNQPQHF. In nucleotides, the CDR3 is TGTGCCAGCAGCCGAAGGGGGGCCGGCAATCAGCCCCAGCATTTT.

This clone was counted once. This chain uses TRBV24-1 with TRBJ1-2, with D perhaps matching TRBD1 (5 bases). The germline V gene has CDR1 KGHDR and CDR2 SFDVKD. The CDR3 loop spans 14 amino acids. Trimming shortened V by 6 bases and J by 4 bases, and 14 bases separated the two germline ends. The CDR3 DNA reads TGTGCCACCAGTCCTCGCCAGGGCAGCTATGGCTACACCTTC. Protein sequence: CATSPRQGSYGYTF.

The V call is TRBV2, the J call TRBJ2-1; 9 bases line up with TRBD2. V lost 6 bases to trimming and J lost 8 bases; unmatched junction nucleotides: 11. The germline gives CDR1 SNHLY, CDR2 FYNNEI. This CDR3 is built from 15 residues. CDR3: CASSAERGATYEQFF. In DNA, the CDR3 is TGTGCCAGCAGCGCAGAGCGGGGGGCCACGTATGAGCAGTTCTTC.